This TCR beta chain was found in a study of cytomegalovirus exposure and HLA in healthy donors. PCR primers comprised 60 Vbeta and 13 Jbeta primers. Generated by immunoSEQ multiplex PCR, the TCRdb table keeps only in-frame clones and is missing some. The data show approximately 150,000 clones, roughly 80% seen once. Turning to this clone: The antigen is not known.

Regarding the study as a whole: In the analysis, some V segments, TRBV6-2 and TRBV6-3 included, were excluded as indistinguishable.

The CDR3 consists of 17 residues. Germline CDR1 SEHNR, CDR2 FQNEAQ (reference sequence). Trimming cost V 3 bases and J 1 base, with 18 bases left between them. This sequence joins TRBV7-9 and TRBJ1-1; D call uncertain. This TCR was sampled from a man aged 25-45 years in good health and CMV-seropositive. The material sequenced was PBMCs. CDR3 DNA: TGTGCCAGCAGCTTTGTGAGGACCCGAGGGCAGAACACTGAAGCTTTCTTT. This gives the protein CASSFVRTRGQNTEAFF.